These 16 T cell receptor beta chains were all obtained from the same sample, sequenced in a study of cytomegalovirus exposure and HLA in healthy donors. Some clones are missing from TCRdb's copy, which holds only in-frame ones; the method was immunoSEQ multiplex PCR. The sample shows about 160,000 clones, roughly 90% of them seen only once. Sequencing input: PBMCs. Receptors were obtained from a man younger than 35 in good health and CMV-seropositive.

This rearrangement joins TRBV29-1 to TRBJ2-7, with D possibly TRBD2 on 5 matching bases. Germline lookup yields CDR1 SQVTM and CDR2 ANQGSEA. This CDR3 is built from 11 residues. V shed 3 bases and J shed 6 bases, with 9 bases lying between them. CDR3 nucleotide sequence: TGCAGCGTTGAGGCGGGCCCCGAGCAGTACTTC. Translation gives CSVEAGPEQYF.

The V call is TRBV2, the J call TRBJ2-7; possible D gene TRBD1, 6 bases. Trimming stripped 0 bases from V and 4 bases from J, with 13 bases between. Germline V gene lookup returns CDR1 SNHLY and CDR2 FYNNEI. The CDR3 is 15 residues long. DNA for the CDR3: TGTGCCAGCAGTGAAGCGCAGGGGAAGGGATACGAGCAGTACTTC. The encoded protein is CASSEAQGKGYEQYF. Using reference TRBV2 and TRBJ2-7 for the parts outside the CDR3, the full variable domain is EPEVTQTPSHQVTQMGQEVILRCVPISNHLYFYWYRQILGQKVEFLVSFYNNEISEKSEIFDDQFSVERPDGSNFTLKIRSTKLEDSAMYFCASSEAQGKGYEQYFGPGTRLTVT.

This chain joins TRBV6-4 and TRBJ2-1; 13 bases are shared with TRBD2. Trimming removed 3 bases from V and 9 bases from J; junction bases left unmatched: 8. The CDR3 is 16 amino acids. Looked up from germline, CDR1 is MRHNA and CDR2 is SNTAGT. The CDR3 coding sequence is TGTGCCAGCAGTGAGGAGACTAGCGGGAGGATCGGTGAGCAGTTCTTC. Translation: CASSEETSGRIGEQFF.

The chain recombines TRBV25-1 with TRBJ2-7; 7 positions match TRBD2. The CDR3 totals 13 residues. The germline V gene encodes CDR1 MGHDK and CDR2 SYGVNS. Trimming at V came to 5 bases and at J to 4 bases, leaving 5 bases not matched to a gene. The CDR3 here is CASSKTSSYEQYF. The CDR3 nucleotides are TGTGCCAGCAGTAAGACTAGCTCTTACGAGCAGTACTTC.

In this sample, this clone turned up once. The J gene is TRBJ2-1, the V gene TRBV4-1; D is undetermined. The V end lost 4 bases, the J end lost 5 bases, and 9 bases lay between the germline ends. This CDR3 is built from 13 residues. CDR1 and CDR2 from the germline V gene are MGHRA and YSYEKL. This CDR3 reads CASSPNNNNEQFF. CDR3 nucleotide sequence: TGCGCCAGCAGCCCAAACAATAACAATGAGCAGTTCTTC.

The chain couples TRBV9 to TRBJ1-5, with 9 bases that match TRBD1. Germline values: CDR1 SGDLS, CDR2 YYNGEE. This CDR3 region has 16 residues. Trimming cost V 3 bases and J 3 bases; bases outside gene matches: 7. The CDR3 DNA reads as TGTGCCAGCAGCGGACGACAGGGGGTAGTCAATCAGCCCCAGCATTTT. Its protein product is CASSGRQGVVNQPQHF.

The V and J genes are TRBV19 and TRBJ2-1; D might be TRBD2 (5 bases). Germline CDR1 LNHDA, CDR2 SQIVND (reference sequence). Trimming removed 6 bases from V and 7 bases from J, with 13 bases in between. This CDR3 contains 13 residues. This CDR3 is CASRRVDLNEQFF. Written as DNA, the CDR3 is TGTGCCAGTAGGAGGGTGGATTTGAATGAGCAGTTCTTC.

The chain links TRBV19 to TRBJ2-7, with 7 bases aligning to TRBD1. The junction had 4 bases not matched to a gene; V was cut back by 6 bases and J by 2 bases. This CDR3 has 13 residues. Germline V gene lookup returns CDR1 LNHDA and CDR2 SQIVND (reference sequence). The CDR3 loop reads CASSSGQPYEQYF. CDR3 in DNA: TGTGCCAGTAGCTCGGGACAGCCCTACGAGCAGTACTTC.

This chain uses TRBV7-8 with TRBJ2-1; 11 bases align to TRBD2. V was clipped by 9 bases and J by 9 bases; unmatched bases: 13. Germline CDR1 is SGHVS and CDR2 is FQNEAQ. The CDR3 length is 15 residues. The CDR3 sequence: CASSALAGVYGEQFF. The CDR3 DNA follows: TGTGCCAGTTCTGCACTAGCGGGAGTTTACGGTGAGCAGTTCTTC.

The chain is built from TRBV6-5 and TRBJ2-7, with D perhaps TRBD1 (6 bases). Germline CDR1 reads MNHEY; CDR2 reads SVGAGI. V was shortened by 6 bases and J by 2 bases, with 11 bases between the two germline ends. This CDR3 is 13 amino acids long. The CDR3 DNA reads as TGTGCCAGCAGGGGGGCAGCTACCTACGAGCAGTACTTC. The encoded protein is CASRGAATYEQYF.

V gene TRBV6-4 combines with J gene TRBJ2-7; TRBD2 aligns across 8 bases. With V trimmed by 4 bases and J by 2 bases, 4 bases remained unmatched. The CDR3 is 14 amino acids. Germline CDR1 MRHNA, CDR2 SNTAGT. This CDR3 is CASSGQRETYEQYF. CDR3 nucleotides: TGTGCCAGCAGTGGTCAGCGGGAGACCTACGAGCAGTACTTC.

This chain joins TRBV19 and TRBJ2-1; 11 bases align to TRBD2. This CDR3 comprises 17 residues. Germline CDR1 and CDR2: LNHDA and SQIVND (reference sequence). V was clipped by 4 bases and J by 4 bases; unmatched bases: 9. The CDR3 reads CASSKRPGLAVYNEQFF. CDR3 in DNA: TGTGCCAGTAGTAAACGACCGGGACTAGCGGTATACAATGAGCAGTTCTTC.

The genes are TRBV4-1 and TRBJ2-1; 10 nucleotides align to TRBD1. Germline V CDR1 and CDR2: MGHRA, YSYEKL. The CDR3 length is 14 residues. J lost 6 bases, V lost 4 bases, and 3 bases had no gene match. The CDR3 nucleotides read TGCGCCAGCAGCCTAAGGACAGGGGGCAATGAGCAGTTCTTC. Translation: CASSLRTGGNEQFF.

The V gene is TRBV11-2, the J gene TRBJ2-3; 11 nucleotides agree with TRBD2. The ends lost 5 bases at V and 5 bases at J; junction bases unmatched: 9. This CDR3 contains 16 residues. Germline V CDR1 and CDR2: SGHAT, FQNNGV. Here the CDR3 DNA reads TGTGCCAGCAGCCTTCTACTAGCGGGAGTTAGAGATACGCAGTATTTT. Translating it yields CASSLLLAGVRDTQYF.

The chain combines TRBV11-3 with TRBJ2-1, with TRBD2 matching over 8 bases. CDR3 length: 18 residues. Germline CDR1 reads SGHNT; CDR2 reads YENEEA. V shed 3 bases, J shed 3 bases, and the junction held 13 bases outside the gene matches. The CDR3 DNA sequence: TGTGCCAGCAGCTTCCCTAGAGCTAGCGGGCTTGTCTACAATGAGCAGTTCTTC. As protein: CASSFPRASGLVYNEQFF.

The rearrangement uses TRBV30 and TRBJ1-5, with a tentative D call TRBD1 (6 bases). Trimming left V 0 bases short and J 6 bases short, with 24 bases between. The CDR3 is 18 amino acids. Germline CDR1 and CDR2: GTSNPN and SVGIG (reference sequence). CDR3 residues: CAWSVPITKQGMSQPQHF. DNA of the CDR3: TGTGCCTGGAGTGTTCCGATCACGAAACAGGGAATGAGTCAGCCCCAGCATTTT.